These T cell receptor beta chains were read from a single sample in a study of blood T cells in healthy people across ages. One entry per CDR3 protein, called by TCRdb with MiXCR from the 5' RACE reads. This repertoire shows over 600,000 distinct CDR3 sequences, roughly 43% found once; its top ten account for around 30%. The sample comprised blood. Source of these receptors: an elderly man in good health. The CDR3 runs from the conserved cysteine through the conserved F or W. Each record gives: clone size, D gene, J gene, V gene, CDR3 DNA, CDR3 protein. The D gene is left open where the match is weak. Size tells how often a clone was seen (once, few, many) or the class of an expanded clone, and some rows leave it out.

>few|-|TRBJ2-3|TRBV18
TGTGCCAGCTCACCTGAAGATACGCAGTATTTT
CASSPEDTQYF
>-|TRBD1|TRBJ1-2|TRBV7-3
TGTGCCAGCAGCTCGACGGACAGGGGAGGTGGCTACACCTTC
CASSSTDRGGGYTF
>-|-|TRBJ2-7|TRBV14
TGTGCCAGCAGCCAAGAGTTTGGGCGGGAATTGTACGAGCAGTACTTC
CASSQEFGRELYEQYF
>-|-|TRBJ1-1|TRBV12-3/TRBV12-4
TGTGCCAGCAGTCAATCTCAGAACACTGAAGCTTTCTTT
CASSQSQNTEAFF
>many|TRBD2|TRBJ2-7|TRBV7-2
TGTGCCAGCAGCTTAGGGATGACTAGCGGGAGGCCGGGGTACGAGCAGTACTTC
CASSLGMTSGRPGYEQYF
>few|-|TRBJ2-5|TRBV28
TGTGCCAGCAGCCCCTGGGGGGTAGAGACCCAGTACTTC
CASSPWGVETQYF
>-|TRBD2|TRBJ2-7|TRBV12-3/TRBV12-4
TGTGCCAGCAGTTTAGAAAGAGTGGGAGCGGGGGAGCAGTACTTC
CASSLERVGAGEQYF
>-|TRBD1|TRBJ1-2|TRBV20-1
TGCAGTGCTAGAGATCCCGACAGGGGCGCATATGGCTACACCTTC
CSARDPDRGAYGYTF
>few|TRBD1|TRBJ2-5|TRBV12-3/TRBV12-4
TGTGCCAGCAGTAAGACAGGGCCCCAAGAGACCCAGTACTTC
CASSKTGPQETQYF
>-|TRBD1|TRBJ2-7|TRBV20-1
TGCAGTGATTACAGACAGGGAAGCCACGAGCAGTACTTC
CSDYRQGSHEQYF
>-|-|TRBJ1-4|TRBV29-1
TGCAGCGTTGAAGGGAGGGAGGAGGTCGGAAAACTGTTTTTT
CSVEGREEVGKLFF
>-|TRBD2|TRBJ2-1|TRBV6-2/TRBV6-3
TGTGCCAGCACTTACGCCCTAGCGGGAGGGTACAATGAGCAGTTCTTC
CASTYALAGGYNEQFF
>few|TRBD2|TRBJ2-7|TRBV20-1
TGCAGTGCTCTCAGCGGGATTTACAATGAGCAGTACTTC
CSALSGIYNEQYF